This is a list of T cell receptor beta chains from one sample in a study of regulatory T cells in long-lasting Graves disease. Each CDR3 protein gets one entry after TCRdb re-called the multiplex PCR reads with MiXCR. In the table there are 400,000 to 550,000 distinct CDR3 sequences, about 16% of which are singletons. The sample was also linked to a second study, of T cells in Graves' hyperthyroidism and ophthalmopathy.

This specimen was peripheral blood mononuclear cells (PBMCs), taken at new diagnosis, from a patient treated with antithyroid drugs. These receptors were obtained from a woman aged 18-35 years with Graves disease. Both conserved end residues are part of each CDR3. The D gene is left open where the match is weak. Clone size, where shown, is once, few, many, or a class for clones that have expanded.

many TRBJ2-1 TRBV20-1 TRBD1 TGCAGTGCCCCCGAGGACAGGTCGAGCTCCTACAATGAGCAGTTCTTC CSAPEDRSSSYNEQFF
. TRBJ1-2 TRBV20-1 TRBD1 TGCAGTGCTATCTCCCCCGGGACAGGAATCTATGGCTACACCTTC CSAISPGTGIYGYTF
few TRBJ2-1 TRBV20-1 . TGCAGTGCTAGAGAAGGTAGCGGTACATCCTACAATGAGCAGTTCTTC CSAREGSGTSYNEQFF
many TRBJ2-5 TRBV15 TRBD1 TGTGCCACCAGCAGAACTACAGGGGGCGCCGAAGAGACCCAGTACTTC CATSRTTGGAEETQYF
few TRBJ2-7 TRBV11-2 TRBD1 TGTGCCAGCAGAAGTCCCGGGACAGGGATCTACGAGCAGTACTTC CASRSPGTGIYEQYF
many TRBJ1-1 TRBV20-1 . TGCAGTGCTCGGAGTCCCCCCCCTAGCACTGAAGCTTTCTTT CSARSPPPSTEAFF
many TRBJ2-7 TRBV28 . TGTGCCAGCAGTATGTCCTCATACGAGCAGTACTTC CASSMSSYEQYF
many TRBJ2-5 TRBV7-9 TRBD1 TGTGCCAGCAGAGGTACAGGGGGCAGAGAGACCCAGTACTTC CASRGTGGRETQYF
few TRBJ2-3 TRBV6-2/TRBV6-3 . TGTGCCAGCAGCCTTTCGGGACTCTTTTTGGATACGCAGTATTTT CASSLSGLFLDTQYF
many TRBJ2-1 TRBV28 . TGTGCCAGCAGTTTCCGGGAGTGGTACAATGAGCAGTTCTTC CASSFREWYNEQFF